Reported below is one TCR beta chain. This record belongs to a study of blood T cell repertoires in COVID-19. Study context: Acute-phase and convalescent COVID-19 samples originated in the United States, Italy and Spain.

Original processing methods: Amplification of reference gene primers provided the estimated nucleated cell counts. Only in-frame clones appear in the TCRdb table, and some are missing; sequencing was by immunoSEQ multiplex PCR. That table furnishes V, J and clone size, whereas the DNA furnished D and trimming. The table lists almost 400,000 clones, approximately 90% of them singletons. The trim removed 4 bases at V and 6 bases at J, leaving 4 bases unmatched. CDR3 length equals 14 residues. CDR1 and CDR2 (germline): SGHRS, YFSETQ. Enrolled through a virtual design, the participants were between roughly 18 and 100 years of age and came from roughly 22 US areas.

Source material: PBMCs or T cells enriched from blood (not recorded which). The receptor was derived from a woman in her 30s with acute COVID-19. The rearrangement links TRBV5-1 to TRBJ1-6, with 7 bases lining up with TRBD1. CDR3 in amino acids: CASSEGQSNSPLHF. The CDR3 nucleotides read TGCGCCAGCAGCGAGGGACAGTCTAATTCACCCCTCCACTTT.